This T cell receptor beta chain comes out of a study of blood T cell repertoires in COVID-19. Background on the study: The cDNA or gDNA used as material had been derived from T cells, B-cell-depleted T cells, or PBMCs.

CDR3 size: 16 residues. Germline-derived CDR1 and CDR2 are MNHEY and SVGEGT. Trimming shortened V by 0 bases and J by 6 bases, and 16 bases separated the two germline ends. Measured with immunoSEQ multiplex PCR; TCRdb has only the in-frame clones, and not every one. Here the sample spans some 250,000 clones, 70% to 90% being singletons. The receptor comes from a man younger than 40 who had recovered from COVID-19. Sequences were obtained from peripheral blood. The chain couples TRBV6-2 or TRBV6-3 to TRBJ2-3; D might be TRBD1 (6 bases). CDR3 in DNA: TGTGCCAGCAGTTACTCGATGGCGACAGGTCTCGATACGCAGTATTTT. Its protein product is CASSYSMATGLDTQYF.